This T cell receptor (beta chain) was retrieved from a study of PD-1 blockade in classical Hodgkin lymphoma. Study overall: Patients received nivolumab 3 mg/kg intravenously every 2 weeks. The study, taken as a whole, reports: The causes of the repertoire differences, possibly disease activity or prior therapy, remain undefined.

Relapses following autologous stem cell transplantation were seen in all patients, with brentuximab vedotin exposure varying. In germline, CDR1 is LNHDA, CDR2 SQIVND (reference sequence). The V end was cut by 3 bases, the J end by 3 bases, with 12 bases between. The CDR3 runs 14 residues. As to this clone: Its antigen is undetermined.

Here immunoSEQ multiplex PCR was the method, and the copy in TCRdb shows in-frame clones only, minus some. The table records 40,000 to 45,000 clones, around 80% of them present only once. The TCR was taken from a human donor with classical Hodgkin lymphoma. The rearrangement joins TRBV19 to TRBJ2-7; no clear D gene. This sample comprised peripheral blood mononuclear cells (PBMCs), obtained at baseline. The CDR3 sequence is CASSIQDGFYEQYF. In nucleotides, the CDR3 is TGTGCCAGTAGTATTCAGGACGGATTCTACGAGCAGTACTTC.